Sequencing of this T cell receptor (beta chain) was carried out in a study of T cell repertoires in cytomegalovirus infection. As for the study in general: Public signatures in TCR beta pointed to CMV infection and matching HLA type.

TCRdb passed the reads through MiXCR, listing each CDR3 protein once. The data show hundreds of thousands of distinct CDR3 sequences, with more than 40% seen just once and about two fifths held by the top ten. On this clonotype itself: The antigen is not known.

The source material was cultured PBMCs, sampled from culture after CMV antigen stimulation. The TCR was taken from a human donor in good health (CMV status not recorded). Some clones in this sample may be carry-over from other donors' samples.

For the CDR3, the DNA is TGTGCCAGCAGCTCCCGATACTACGAGCAGTACTTC. Translated: CASSSRYYEQYF. V gene TRBV5-5 combines with J gene TRBJ2-7; D gene ambiguous. This CDR3 is 12 amino acids long. Deletions cut 3 bases from V and 3 bases from J, with 7 bases between. From germline, CDR1 is SGHKS and CDR2 YYEKEE (reference sequence).